This T cell receptor beta chain was captured by sequencing in a study of blood T cell repertoires in COVID-19. Whole-study context: Sources were T cells, B-cell-depleted T cells, or PBMCs; the material itself was cDNA or gDNA.

Clones were sequenced by immunoSEQ multiplex PCR, and TCRdb holds only the in-frame ones, with some missing. Among 200,000 or so clones listed, around 81% were seen once. CDR1 and CDR2 from the germline V gene are LGHNA and YNFKEQ. Trimming stripped 0 bases from V and 12 bases from J, with 12 bases between. The CDR3 sequence is 14 residues long. Everyone who took part was 18 to 89 years old, and they came from fewer than 25 US areas. Researchers sorted participants into cohorts using their self-reported clinical history. The J gene is TRBJ1-6, the V gene TRBV4-2; D gene uncertain. Material for sequencing was PBMCs or T cells enriched from blood (not recorded which). The receptor comes from a man between 35 and 55 years old who had recovered from COVID-19. DNA for the CDR3: TGTGCCAGCAGCCAAGATACGAAGAGCGGACCCCTCCACTTT. Its protein is CASSQDTKSGPLHF.